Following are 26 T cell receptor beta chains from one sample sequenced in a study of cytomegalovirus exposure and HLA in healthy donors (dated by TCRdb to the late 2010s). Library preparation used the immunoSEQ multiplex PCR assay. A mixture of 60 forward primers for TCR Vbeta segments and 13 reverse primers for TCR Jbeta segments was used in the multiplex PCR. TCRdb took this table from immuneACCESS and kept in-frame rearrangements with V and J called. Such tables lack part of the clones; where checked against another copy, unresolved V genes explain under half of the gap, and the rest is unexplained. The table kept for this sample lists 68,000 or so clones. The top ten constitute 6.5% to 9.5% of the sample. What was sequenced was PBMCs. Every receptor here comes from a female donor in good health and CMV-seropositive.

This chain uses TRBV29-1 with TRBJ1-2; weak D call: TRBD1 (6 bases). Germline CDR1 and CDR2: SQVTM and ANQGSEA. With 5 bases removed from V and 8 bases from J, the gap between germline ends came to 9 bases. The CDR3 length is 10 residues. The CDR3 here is CSVTGMGYTF. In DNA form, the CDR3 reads TGCAGCGTTACAGGGATGGGCTACACCTTC.

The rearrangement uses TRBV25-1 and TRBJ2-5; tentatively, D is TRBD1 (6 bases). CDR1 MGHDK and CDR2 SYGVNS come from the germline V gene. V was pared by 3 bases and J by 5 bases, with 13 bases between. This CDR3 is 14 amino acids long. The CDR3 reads CASSDPYRGETQYF. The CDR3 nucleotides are TGTGCCAGCAGTGATCCTTATAGGGGGGAGACCCAGTACTTC.

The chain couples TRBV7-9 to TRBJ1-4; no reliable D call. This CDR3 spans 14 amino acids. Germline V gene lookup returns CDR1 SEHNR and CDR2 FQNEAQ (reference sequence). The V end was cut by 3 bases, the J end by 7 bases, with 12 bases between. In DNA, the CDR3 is TGTGCCAGCAGCTTCGGTCCCCCGGGTGAAAAACTGTTTTTT. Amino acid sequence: CASSFGPPGEKLFF.

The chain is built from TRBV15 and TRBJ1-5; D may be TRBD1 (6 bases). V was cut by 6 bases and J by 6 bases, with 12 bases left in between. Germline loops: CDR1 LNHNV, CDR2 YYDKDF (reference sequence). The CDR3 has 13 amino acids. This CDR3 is CATRGGDGQPQHF. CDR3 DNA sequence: TGTGCCACCAGAGGGGGGGACGGTCAGCCCCAGCATTTT.

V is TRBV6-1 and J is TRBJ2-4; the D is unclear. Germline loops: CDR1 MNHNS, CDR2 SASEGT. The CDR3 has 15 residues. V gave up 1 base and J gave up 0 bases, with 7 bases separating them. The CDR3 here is CASSEVAVAKNIQYF. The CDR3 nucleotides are TGTGCCAGCAGTGAAGTCGCAGTAGCCAAAAACATTCAGTACTTC.

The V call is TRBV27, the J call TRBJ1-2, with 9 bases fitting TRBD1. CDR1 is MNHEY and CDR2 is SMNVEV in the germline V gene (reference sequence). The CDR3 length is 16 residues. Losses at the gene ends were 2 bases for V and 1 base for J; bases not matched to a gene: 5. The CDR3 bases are TGTGCCAGCAGTTTACGGACAGGGGCGATTAACTATGGCTACACCTTC. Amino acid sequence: CASSLRTGAINYGYTF.

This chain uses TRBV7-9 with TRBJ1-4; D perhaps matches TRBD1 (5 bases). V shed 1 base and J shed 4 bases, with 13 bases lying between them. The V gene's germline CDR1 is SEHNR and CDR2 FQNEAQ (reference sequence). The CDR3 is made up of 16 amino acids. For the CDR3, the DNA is TGTGCCAGCAGCTTAGTATCTGGCAGGGTTAATGAAAAACTGTTTTTT. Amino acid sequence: CASSLVSGRVNEKLFF.

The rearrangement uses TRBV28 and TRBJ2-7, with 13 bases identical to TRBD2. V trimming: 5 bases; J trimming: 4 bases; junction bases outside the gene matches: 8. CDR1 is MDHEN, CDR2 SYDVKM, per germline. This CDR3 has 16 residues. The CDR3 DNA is TGTGCCAGCAGTACTTTACTAGCGGGAGGGGGTTACGAGCAGTACTTC. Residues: CASSTLLAGGGYEQYF.

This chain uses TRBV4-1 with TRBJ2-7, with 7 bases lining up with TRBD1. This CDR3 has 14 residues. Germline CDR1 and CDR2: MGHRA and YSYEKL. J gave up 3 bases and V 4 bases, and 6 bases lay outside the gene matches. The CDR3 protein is CASSLRRQGYEQYF. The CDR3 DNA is TGCGCCAGCAGCCTCCGCCGACAGGGCTACGAGCAGTACTTC.

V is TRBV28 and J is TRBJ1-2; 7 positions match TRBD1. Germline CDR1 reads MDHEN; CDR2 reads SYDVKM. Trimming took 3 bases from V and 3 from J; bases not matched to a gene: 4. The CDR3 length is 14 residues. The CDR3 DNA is TGTGCCAGCAGTTTGCAGGGGGACTACTATGGCTACACCTTC. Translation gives CASSLQGDYYGYTF.

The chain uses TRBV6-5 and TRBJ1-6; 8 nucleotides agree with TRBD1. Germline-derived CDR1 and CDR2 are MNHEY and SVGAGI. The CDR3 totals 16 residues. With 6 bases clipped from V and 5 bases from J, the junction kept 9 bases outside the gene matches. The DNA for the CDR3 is TGTGCCAGCAGATACGCAGGGGGCGCAAATAATTCACCCCTCCACTTT. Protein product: CASRYAGGANNSPLHF.

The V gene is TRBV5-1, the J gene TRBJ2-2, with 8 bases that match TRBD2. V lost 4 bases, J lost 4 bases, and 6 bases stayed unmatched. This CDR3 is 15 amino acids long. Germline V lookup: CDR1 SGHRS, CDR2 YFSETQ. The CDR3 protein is CASSTGLDGTGELFF. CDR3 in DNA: TGCGCCAGCAGCACGGGACTAGACGGCACCGGGGAGCTGTTTTTT.

CDR3 in DNA: TGCGCCAGCAGCTTGGAGGCTACCGGGGGCCAAGAGACCCAGTACTTC. Amino acid sequence: CASSLEATGGQETQYF. The rearrangement uses TRBV5-1 and TRBJ2-5, with a weak D call TRBD2 (6 bases). Trimming took 0 bases from V and 1 from J, leaving 13 bases between them. CDR3 length: 16 residues. Germline assignment: CDR1 SGHRS and CDR2 YFSETQ.

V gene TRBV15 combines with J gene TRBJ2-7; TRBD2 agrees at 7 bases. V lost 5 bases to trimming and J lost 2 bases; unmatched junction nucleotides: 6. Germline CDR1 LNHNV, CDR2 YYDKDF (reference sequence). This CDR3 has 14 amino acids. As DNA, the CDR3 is TGTGCCACCAGCCGCGCACGGGGGGCCTACGAGCAGTACTTC. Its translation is CATSRARGAYEQYF.

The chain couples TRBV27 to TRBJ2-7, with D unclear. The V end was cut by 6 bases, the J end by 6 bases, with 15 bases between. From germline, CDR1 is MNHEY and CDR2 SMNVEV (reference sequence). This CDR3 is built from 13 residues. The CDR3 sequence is CASRSFGRSEQYF. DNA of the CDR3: TGTGCCAGCAGAAGTTTTGGAAGGAGCGAGCAGTACTTC.

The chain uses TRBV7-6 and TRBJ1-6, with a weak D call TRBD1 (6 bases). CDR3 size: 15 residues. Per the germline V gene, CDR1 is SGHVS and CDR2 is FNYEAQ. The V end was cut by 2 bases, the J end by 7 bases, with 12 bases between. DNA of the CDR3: TGTGCCAGCAGCTTATCAGGGGCAGGCAATTCACCCCTCCACTTT. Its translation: CASSLSGAGNSPLHF.

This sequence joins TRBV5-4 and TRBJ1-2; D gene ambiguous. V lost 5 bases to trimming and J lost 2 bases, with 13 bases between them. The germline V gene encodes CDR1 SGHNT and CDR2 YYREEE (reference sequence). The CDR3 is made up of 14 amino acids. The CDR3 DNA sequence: TGTGCCAGCAGTCCGGCAGGCCCGAACTATGGCTACACCTTC. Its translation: CASSPAGPNYGYTF.

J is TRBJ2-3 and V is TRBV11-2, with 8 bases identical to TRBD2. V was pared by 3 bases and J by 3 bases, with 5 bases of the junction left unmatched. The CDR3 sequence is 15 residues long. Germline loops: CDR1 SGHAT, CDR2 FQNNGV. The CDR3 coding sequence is TGTGCCAGCAGCTTCGGGACTAGAGAGACAGATACGCAGTATTTT. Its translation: CASSFGTRETDTQYF.

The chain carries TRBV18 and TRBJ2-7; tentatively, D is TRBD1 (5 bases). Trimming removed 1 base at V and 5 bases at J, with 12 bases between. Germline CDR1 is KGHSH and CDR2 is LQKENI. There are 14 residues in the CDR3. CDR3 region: CASSPRAGWDEQYF. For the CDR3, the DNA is TGTGCCAGCTCACCACGGGCAGGGTGGGACGAGCAGTACTTC.

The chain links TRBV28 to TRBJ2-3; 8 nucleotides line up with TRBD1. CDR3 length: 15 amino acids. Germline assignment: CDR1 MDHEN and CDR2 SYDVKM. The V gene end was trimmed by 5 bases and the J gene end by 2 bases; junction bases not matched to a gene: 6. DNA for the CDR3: TGTGCCAGCAGTCCGGACAGGGAGACCACAGATACGCAGTATTTT. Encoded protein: CASSPDRETTDTQYF. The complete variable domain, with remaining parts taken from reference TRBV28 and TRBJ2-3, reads DVKVTQSSRYLVKRTGEKVFLECVQDMDHENMFWYRQDPGLGLRLIYFSYDVKMKEKGDIPEGYSVSREKKERFSLILESASTNQTSMYLCASSPDRETTDTQYFGPGTRLTVL.

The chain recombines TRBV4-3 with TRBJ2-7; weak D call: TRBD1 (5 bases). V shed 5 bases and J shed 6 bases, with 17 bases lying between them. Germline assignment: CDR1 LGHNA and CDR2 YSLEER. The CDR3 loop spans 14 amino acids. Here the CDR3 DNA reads TGCGCCAGCAGCGAACAGGTGTATGGGCGCGAGCAGTACTTC. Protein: CASSEQVYGREQYF.

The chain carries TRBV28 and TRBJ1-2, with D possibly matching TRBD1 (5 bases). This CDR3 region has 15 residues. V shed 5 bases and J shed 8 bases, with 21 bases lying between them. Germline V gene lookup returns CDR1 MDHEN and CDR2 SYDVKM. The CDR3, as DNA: TGTGCCAGCAGTATTTTTTCCGGGACTGATAAAGGCTACACCTTC. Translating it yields CASSIFSGTDKGYTF.

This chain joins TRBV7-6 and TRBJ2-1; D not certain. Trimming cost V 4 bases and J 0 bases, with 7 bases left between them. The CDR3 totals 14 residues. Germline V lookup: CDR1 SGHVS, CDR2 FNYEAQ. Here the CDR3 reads CASSYLDSYNEQFF. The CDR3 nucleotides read TGTGCCAGCAGCTACCTAGACTCCTACAATGAGCAGTTCTTC.

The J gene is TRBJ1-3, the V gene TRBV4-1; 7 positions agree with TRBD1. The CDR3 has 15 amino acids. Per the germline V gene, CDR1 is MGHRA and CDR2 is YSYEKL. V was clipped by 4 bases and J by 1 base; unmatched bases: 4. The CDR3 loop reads CASSPLQGSGNTIYF. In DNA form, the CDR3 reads TGCGCCAGCAGCCCGTTACAGGGGTCTGGAAACACCATATATTTT.

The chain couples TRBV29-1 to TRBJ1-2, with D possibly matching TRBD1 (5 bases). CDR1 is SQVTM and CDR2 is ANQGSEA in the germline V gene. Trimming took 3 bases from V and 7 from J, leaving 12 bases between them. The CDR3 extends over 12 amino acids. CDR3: CSVEWQGSGYTF. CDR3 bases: TGCAGCGTTGAGTGGCAGGGAAGTGGCTACACCTTC. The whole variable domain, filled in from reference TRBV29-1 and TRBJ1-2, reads SAVISQKPSRDICQRGTSLTIQCQVDSQVTMMFWYRQQPGQSLTLIATANQGSEATYESGFVIDKFPISRPNLTFSTLTVSNMSPEDSSIYLCSVEWQGSGYTFGSGTRLTVV.

The CDR3 nucleotides read TGTGCCAGCAGCCAATCGGGTACAGGGTCTGTAGGCTACACCTTC. The encoded protein is CASSQSGTGSVGYTF. The chain joins TRBV16 to TRBJ1-2, with a weak D call TRBD1 (6 bases). CDR1 and CDR2 (germline): KGHSY, FQNENV. V lost 0 bases and J 8 bases, leaving 16 bases between the germline ends. The CDR3 totals 15 residues.